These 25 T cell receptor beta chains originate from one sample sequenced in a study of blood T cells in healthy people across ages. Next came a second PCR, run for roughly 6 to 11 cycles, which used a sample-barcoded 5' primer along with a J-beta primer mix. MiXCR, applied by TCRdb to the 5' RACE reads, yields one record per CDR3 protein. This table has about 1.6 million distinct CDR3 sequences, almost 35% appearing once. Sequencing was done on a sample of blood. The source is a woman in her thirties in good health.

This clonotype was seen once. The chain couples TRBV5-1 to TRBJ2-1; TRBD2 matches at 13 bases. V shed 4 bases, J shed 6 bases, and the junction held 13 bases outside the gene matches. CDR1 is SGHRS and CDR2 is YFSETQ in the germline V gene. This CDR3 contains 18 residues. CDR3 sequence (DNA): TGCGCCAGCAGCCGGACTAGCGGGAGAGACCCAAGGGCCAATGAGCAGTTCTTC. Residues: CASSRTSGRDPRANEQFF. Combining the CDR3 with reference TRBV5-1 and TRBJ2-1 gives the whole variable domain KAGVTQTPRYLIKTRGQQVTLSCSPISGHRSVSWYQQTPGQGLQFLFEYFSETQRNKGNFPGRFSGRQFSNSRSEMNVSTLELGDSALYLCASSRTSGRDPRANEQFFGPGTRLTVL.

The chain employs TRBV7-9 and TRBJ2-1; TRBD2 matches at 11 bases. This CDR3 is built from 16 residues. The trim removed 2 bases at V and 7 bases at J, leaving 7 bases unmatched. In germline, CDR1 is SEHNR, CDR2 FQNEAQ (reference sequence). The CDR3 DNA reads TGTGCCAGCAGCTTACTCAGACTAGCGGGAAGGAATGAGCAGTTCTTC. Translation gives CASSLLRLAGRNEQFF.

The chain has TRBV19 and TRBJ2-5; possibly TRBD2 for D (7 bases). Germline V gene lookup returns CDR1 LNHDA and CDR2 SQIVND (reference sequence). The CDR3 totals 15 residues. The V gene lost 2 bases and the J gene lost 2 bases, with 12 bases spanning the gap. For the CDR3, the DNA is TGTGCCAGTAGTATATGGGGGGGGCATCAAGAGACCCAGTACTTC. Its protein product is CASSIWGGHQETQYF. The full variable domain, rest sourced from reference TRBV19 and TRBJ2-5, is DGGITQSPKYLFRKEGQNVTLSCEQNLNHDAMYWYRQDPGQGLRLIYYSQIVNDFQKGDIAEGYSVSREKKESFPLTVTSAQKNPTAFYLCASSIWGGHQETQYFGPGTRLLVL.

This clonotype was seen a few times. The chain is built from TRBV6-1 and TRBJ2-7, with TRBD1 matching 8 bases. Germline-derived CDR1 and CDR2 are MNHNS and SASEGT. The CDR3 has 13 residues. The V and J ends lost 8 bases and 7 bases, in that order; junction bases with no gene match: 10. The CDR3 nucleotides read TGTGCCAGCGACAGGGGAATGGTATATGAGCAGTACTTC. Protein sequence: CASDRGMVYEQYF.

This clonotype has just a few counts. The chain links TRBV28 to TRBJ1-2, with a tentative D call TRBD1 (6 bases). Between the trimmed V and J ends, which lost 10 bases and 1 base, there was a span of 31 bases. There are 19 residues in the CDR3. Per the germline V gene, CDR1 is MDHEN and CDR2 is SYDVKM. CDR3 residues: CATQSIGPQGQLFNYGYTF. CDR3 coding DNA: TGTGCCACTCAATCTATCGGACCACAAGGACAGCTATTTAACTATGGCTACACCTTC.

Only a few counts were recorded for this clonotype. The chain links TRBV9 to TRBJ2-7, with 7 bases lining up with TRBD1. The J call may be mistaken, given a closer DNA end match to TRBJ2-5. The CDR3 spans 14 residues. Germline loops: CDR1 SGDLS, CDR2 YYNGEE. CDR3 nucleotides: TGTGCCAGCAGCAACCACAGGGGTGTGGAGACCCAGTACTTC. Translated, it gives CASSNHRGVETQYF.

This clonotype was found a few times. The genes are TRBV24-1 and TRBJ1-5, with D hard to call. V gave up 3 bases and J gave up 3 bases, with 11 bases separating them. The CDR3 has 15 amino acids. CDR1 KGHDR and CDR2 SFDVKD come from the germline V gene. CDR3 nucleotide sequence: TGTGCCACCAGTGATAGAAGCGGTGACAATCAGCCCCAGCATTTT. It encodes CATSDRSGDNQPQHF.

As DNA, the CDR3 is TGTACTAGCTCACTGACGGCTGAGAACACTGAAGCTTTCTTT. This encodes CTSSLTAENTEAFF. The J gene is TRBJ1-1, the V gene TRBV18; no definite D call. This CDR3 is 14 amino acids long. The germline gives CDR1 KGHSH, CDR2 LQKENI.

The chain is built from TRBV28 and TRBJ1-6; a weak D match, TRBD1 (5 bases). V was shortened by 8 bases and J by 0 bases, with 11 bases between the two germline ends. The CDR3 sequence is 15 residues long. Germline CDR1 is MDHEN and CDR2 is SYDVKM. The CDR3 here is CASHYRSSYNSPLHF. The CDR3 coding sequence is TGTGCCAGCCATTACAGGAGCTCCTATAATTCACCCCTCCACTTT.

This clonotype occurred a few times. This CDR3 reads CASSLDSRSLEAFF. The CDR3 nucleotides read TGCGCCAGCAGCTTGGATTCCCGCAGCCTCGAAGCTTTCTTT. V is TRBV5-1 and J is TRBJ1-1, with D uncertain. Germline V CDR1 and CDR2: SGHRS, YFSETQ. The CDR3 spans 14 residues. V lost 0 bases, J lost 8 bases, and 14 bases lay in between.

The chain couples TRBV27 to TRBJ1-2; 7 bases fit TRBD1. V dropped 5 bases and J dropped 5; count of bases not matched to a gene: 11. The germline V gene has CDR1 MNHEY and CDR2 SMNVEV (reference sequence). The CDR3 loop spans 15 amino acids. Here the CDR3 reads CASSPGTAAPYGYTF. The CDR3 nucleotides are TGTGCCAGCAGTCCGGGGACAGCTGCACCGTATGGCTACACCTTC.

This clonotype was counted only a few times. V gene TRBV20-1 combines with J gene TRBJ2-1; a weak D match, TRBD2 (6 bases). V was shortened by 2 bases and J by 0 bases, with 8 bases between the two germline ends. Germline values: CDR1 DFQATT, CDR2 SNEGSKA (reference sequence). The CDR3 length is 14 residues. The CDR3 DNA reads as TGCAGTGCTAGATCGGGGGACTCCTACAATGAGCAGTTCTTC. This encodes CSARSGDSYNEQFF.

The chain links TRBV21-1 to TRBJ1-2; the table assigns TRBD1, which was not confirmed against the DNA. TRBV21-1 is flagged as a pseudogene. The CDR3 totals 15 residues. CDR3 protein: CASSNRDREKDGYTF. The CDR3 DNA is TGTGCCAGCAGCAACCGGGACAGGGAAAAGGATGGCTACACCTTC.

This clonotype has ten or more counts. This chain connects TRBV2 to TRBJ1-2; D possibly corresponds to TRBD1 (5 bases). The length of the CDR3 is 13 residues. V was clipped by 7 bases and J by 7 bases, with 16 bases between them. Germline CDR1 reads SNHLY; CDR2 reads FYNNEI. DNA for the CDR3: TGTGCCAGCACCCAGGGATTTCGGAGTGGCTACACCTTC. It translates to CASTQGFRSGYTF. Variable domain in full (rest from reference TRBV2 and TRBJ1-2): EPEVTQTPSHQVTQMGQEVILRCVPISNHLYFYWYRQILGQKVEFLVSFYNNEISEKSEIFDDQFSVERPDGSNFTLKIRSTKLEDSAMYFCASTQGFRSGYTFGSGTRLTVV.

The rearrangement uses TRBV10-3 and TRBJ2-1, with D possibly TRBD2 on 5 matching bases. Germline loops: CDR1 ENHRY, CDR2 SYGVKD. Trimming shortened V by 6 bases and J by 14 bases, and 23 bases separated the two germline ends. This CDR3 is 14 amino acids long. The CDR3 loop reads CAIRQHPGKGDEFF. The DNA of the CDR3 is TGTGCCATCAGGCAACACCCCGGGAAGGGTGATGAGTTCTTC.

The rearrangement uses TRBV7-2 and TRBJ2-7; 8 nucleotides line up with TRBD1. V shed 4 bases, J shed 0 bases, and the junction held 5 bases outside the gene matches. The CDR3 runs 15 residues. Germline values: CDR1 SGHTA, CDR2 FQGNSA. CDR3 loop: CASSSGTGASYEQYF. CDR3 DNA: TGTGCCAGCAGCTCCGGGACAGGTGCCTCCTACGAGCAGTACTTC.

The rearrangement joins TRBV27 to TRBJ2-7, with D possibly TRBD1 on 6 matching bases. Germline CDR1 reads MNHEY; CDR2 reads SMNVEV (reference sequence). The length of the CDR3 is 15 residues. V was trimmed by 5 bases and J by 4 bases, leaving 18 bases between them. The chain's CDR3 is CASSQHREPGYEQYF. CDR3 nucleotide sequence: TGTGCCAGCAGTCAACACAGGGAGCCCGGGTACGAGCAGTACTTC.

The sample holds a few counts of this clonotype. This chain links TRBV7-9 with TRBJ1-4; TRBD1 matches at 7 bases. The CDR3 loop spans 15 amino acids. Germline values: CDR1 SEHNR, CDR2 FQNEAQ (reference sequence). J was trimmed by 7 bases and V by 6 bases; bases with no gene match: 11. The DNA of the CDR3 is TGTGCCAGCAGAACGACAGGGATACTTCTTGAAAAACTGTTTTTT. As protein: CASRTTGILLEKLFF.

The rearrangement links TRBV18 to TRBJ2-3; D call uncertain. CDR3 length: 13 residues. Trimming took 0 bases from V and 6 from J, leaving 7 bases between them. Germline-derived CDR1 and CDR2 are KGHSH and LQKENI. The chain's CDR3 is CASSPPWVDTQYF. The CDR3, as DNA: TGTGCCAGCTCACCACCCTGGGTGGATACGCAGTATTTT. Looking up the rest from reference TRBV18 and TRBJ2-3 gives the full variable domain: NAGVMQNPRHLVRRRGQEARLRCSPMKGHSHVYWYRQLPEEGLKFMVYLQKENIIDESGMPKERFSAEFPKEGPSILRIQQVVRGDSAAYFCASSPPWVDTQYFGPGTRLTVL.

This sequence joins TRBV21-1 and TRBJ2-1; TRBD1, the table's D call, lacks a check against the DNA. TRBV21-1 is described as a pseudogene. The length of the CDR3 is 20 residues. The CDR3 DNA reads TGTGCCAGCGGTAACCTGGTGGACAGGACCCGAACCAGCTTCCGGTATGAGCAGTTCTTC. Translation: CASGNLVDRTRTSFRYEQFF.

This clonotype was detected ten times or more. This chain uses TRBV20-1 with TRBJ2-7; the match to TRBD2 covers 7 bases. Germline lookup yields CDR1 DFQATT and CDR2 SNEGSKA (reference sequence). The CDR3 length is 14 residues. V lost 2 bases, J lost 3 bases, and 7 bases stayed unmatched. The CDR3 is CSARSLGGNYEQYF. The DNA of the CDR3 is TGCAGTGCTAGATCTCTGGGGGGGAACTACGAGCAGTACTTC.

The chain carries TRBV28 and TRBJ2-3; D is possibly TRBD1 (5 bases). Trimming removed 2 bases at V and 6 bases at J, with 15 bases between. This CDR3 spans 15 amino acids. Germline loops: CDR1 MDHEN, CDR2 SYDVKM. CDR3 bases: TGTGCCAGCAGTTTACGGGCAGGGAATACGGATACGCAGTATTTT. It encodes CASSLRAGNTDTQYF.

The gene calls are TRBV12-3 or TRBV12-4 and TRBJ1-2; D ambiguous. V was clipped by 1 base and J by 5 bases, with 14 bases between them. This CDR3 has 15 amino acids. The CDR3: CASSLDARLEYGYTF. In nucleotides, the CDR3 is TGTGCCAGCAGTTTAGACGCCAGGTTGGAGTATGGCTACACCTTC.

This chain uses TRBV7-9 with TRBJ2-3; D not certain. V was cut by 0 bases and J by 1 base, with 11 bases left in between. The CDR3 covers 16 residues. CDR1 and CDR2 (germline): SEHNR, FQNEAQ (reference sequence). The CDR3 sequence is CASSLATRYGTDTQYF. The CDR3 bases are TGTGCCAGCAGCTTAGCGACCAGATATGGCACAGATACGCAGTATTTT.

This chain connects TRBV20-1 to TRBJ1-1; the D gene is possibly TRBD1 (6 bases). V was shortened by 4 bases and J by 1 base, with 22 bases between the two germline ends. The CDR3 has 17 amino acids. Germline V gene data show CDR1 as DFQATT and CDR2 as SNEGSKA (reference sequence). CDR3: CSAKTLGGGGANTEAFF. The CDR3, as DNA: TGCAGTGCTAAAACCCTTGGGGGGGGGGGCGCGAACACTGAAGCTTTCTTT.